The present TCR beta chain was sequenced within a study of T-cell reconstitution after alpha-beta-depleted transplantation in children (dated by TCRdb to 2016 to 2018). Notes on the research overall: Using TCR repertoire profiling, the study followed T-cell immune reconstitution in a quantitative way in children after TCRalphabeta/CD19-depleted allogeneic hematopoietic cell transplantation. What the research found in general, with its limitations: In some patients, high TCRbeta diversity at day 60 was attributed to recipient T cells and intrathymic progenitors that had survived conditioning. The apparently early recovery of alphabetaT-cell counts about two months after transplant reportedly depended on only several hundred rapidly expanded clones that came from non-depleted graft cells. Over the following months the frequencies of hyperexpanded clones went down, and after one year T-cell counts and TCRbeta diversity were mostly credited to newly produced T cells.

Sample treatment or condition, as interpreted from the label and publication: allogeneic hematopoietic cell transplantation with graft depleted of TCRalphabeta T cells and CD19 B cells. The transplant recipients were children given TCRalphabeta/CD19-depleted allogeneic hematopoietic cell grafts. Library construction relied on PCR. The data were produced on an Illumina HiSeq 2500. Molecular barcoding was employed in the preparation of TCR libraries, with unique molecular identifiers being used to normalize TCRbeta repertoire quantification. The raw public reads went through TCRdb reprocessing: fastp at Q25, MiXCR clone calling, in-frame beta chains kept. Rows are unified per CDR3 protein, each entry keeping the most common DNA and genes. The sample data list fewer than 450,000 distinct CDR3 sequences, and 15% to 20% of these were observed just once. The ten largest clones capture around 41% of the sample.

This clonotype occurred a few times. Its antigen is unknown. No per-base quality is available; no much larger clone lies one base away. The CDR3 contains 14 residues, cysteine and phenylalanine counted. Left in the record is the CDR3 DNA by itself, 42 bases read in frame from the first base. Trimming takes 5 bases from V and 5 bases from J, and the germline ends sit 15 bases apart. The germline V gene (reference sequence) sets CDR1 to LNHDA and CDR2 to SQIVND. This sequence originates from a male patient under 10 years old who had a stem cell transplant for acute lymphoblastic leukemia, so the T cells may come from the graft donor. The sequence is built from TRBV19 and TRBJ1-1, with the D gene too uncertain to name. Specimen: PBMCs, mostly from graft donor cells, collected 360 days after TCRalphabeta/CD19-depleted stem cell transplant. Here is the DNA: TGTGCCAGTAGTCCCCTGGGAGGGAGGACTGAAGCTTTCTTT. This yields the protein CASSPLGGRTEAFF.